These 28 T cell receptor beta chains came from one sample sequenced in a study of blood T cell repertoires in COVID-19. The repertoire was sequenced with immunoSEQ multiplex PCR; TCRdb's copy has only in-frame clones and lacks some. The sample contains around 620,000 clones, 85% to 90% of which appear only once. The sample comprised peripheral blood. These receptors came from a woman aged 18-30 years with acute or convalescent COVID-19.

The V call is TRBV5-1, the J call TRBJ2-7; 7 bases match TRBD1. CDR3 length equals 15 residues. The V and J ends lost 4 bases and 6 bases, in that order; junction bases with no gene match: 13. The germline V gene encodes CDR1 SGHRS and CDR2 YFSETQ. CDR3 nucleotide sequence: TGCGCCAGCAGCCCTTGGAGACAGGGACATGTCGAGCAGTACTTC. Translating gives CASSPWRQGHVEQYF.

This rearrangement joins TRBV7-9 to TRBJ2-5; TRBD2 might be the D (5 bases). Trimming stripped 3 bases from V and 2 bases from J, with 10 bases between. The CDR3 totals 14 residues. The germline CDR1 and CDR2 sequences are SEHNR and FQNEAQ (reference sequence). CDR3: CASSLSREQETQYF. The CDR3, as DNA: TGTGCCAGCAGCTTGTCAAGGGAGCAAGAGACCCAGTACTTC.

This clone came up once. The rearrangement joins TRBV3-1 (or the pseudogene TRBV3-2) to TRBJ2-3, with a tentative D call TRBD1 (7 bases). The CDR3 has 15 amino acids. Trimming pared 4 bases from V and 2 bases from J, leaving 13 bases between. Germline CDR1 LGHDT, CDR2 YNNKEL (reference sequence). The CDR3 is CASSLAGQFTDTQYF. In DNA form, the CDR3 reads TGTGCCAGCAGCCTCGCGGGACAGTTCACAGATACGCAGTATTTT.

The CDR3 protein is CASSVSGQEDEQYF. The CDR3 nucleotides are TGTGCCAGCAGCGTTTCGGGACAGGAAGACGAGCAGTACTTC. The rearrangement joins TRBV9 to TRBJ2-7; 8 positions agree with TRBD1. Germline CDR1 SGDLS, CDR2 YYNGEE. The V segment lost 2 bases and the J segment 5 bases; nucleotides outside the gene matches: 6. The CDR3 has 14 residues.

CDR3 amino acids: CASSYSQYREAFF. The CDR3 DNA is TGTGCCAGCAGTTACTCACAATACAGGGAAGCTTTCTTT. This chain connects TRBV6-5 to TRBJ1-1, with D possibly TRBD1 on 5 matching bases. Germline values: CDR1 MNHEY, CDR2 SVGAGI. The CDR3 covers 13 residues. V lost 0 bases and J lost 8, with 10 bases in between.

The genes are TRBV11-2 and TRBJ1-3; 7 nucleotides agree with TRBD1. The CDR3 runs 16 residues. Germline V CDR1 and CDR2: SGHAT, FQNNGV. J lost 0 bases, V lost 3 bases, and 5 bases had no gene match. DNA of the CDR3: TGTGCCAGCAGCTTGGACAGGCGAGCCTCTGGAAACACCATATATTTT. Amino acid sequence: CASSLDRRASGNTIYF.

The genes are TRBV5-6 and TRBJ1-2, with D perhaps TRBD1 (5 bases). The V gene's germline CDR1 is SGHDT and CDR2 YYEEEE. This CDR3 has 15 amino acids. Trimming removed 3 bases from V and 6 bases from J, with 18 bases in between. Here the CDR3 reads CASSSIDSDGDGYTF. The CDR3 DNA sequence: TGTGCCAGCAGCTCCATCGACAGTGATGGTGATGGCTACACCTTC.

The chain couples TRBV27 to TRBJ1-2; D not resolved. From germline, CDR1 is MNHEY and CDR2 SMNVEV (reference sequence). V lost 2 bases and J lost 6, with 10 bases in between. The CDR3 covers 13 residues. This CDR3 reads CASSLVGSNGYTF. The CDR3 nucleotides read TGTGCCAGCAGTTTAGTAGGGAGTAATGGCTACACCTTC.

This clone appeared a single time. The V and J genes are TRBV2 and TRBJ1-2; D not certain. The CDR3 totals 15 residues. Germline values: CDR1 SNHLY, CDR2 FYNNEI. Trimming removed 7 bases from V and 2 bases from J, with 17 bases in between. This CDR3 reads CASIPGRARNYGYTF. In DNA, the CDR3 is TGTGCCAGCATCCCCGGGAGGGCAAGAAACTATGGCTACACCTTC.

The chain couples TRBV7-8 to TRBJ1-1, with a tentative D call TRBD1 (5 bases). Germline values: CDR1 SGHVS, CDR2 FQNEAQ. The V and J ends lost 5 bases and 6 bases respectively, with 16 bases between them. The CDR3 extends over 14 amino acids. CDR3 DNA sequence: TGTGCCAGCAGCGGCGCGGGGCGGTTCGCTGAAGCTTTCTTT. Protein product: CASSGAGRFAEAFF.

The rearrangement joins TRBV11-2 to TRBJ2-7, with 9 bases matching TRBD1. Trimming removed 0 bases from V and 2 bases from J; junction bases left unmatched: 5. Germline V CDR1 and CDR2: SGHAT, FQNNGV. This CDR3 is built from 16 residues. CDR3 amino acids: CASSLDGTGRTYEQYF. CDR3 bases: TGTGCCAGCAGCTTAGATGGGACAGGGAGAACCTACGAGCAGTACTTC.

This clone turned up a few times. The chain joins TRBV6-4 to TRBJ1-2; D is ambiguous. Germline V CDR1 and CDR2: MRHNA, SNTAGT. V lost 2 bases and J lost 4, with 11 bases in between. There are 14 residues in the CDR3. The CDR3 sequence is CASSDRQQSYGYTF. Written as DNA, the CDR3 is TGTGCCAGCAGTGACCGCCAACAGAGCTATGGCTACACCTTC.

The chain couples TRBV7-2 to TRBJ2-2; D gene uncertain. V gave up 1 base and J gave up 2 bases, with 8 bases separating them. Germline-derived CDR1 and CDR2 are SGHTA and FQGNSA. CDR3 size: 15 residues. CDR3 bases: TGTGCCAGCAGCTTAGACCCGGGTAACACCGGGGAGCTGTTTTTT. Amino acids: CASSLDPGNTGELFF.

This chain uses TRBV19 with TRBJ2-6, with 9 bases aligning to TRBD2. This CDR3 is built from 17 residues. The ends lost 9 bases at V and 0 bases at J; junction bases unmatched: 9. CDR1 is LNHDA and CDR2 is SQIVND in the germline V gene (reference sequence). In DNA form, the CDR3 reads TGTGCCAGCTATACCCAGCGGGGGGCCTCTGGGGCCAACGTCCTGACTTTC. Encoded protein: CASYTQRGASGANVLTF.

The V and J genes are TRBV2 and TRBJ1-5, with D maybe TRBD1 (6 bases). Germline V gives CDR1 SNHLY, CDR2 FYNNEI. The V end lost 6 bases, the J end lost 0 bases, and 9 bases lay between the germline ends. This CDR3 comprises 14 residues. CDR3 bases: TGTGCCAGCAGGACAGGATATAGCAATCAGCCCCAGCATTTT. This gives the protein CASRTGYSNQPQHF. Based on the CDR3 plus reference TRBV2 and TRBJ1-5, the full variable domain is EPEVTQTPSHQVTQMGQEVILRCVPISNHLYFYWYRQILGQKVEFLVSFYNNEISEKSEIFDDQFSVERPDGSNFTLKIRSTKLEDSAMYFCASRTGYSNQPQHFGDGTRLSIL.

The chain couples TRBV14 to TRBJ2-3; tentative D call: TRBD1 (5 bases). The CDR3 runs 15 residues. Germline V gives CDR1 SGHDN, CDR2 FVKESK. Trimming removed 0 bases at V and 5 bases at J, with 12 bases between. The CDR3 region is CASSQDKSGRDTQYF. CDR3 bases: TGTGCCAGCAGCCAAGATAAGTCAGGGCGAGATACGCAGTATTTT.

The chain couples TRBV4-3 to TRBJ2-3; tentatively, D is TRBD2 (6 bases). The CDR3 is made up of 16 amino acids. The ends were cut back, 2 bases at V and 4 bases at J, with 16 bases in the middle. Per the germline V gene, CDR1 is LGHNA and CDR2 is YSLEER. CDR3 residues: CASSQQLARGPDTQYF. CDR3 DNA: TGCGCCAGCAGCCAACAACTAGCTAGGGGACCAGATACGCAGTATTTT.

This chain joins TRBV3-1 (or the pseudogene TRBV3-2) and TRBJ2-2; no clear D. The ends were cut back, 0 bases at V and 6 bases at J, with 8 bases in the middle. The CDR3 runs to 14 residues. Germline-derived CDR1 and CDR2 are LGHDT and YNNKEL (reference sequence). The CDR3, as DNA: TGTGCCAGCAGCCAAGACCGTCCCGCCGGGGAGCTGTTTTTT. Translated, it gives CASSQDRPAGELFF.

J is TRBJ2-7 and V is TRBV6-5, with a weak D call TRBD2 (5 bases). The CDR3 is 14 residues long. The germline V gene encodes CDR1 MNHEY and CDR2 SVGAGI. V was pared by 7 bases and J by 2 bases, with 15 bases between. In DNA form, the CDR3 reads TGTGCCAGCAAGAGCGGAACATTGACCTACGAGCAGTACTTC. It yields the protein CASKSGTLTYEQYF.

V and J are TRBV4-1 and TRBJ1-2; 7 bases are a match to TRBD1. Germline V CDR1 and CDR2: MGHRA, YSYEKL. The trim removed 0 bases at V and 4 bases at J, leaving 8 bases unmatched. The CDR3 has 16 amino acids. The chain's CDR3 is CASSQETTGAAYGYTF. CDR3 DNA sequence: TGCGCCAGCAGCCAAGAAACAACAGGGGCTGCCTATGGCTACACCTTC.

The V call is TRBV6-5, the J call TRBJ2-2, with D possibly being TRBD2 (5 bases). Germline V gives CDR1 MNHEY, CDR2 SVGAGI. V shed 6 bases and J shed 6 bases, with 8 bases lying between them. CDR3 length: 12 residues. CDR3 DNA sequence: TGTGCCAGCAGCCGGCGGGCCGGGGAGCTGTTTTTT. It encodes CASSRRAGELFF.

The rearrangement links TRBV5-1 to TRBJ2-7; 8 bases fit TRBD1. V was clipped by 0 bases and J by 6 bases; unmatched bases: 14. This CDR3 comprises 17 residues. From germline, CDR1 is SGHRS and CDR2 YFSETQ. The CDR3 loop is CASSLAPRQGHYSEQYF. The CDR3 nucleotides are TGCGCCAGCAGCTTGGCTCCTCGACAGGGGCACTACTCCGAGCAGTACTTC.

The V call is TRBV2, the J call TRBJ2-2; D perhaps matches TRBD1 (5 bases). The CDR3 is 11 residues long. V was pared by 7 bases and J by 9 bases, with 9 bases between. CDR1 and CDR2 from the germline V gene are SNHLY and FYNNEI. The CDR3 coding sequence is TGTGCCAGCATAAGGGGCCGGGAGCTGTTTTTT. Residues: CASIRGRELFF.

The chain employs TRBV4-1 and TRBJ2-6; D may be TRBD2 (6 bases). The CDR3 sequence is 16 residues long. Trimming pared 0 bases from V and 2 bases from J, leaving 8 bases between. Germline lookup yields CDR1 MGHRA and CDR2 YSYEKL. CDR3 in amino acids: CASSQDGGTGANVLTF. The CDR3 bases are TGCGCCAGCAGCCAAGATGGGGGGACTGGGGCCAACGTCCTGACTTTC.

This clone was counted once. The CDR3 DNA is TGTGCTAGTGGTCAGACCCGGACAGTTCACTACGAGCAGTACTTC. Its translation is CASGQTRTVHYEQYF. This chain joins TRBV12-5 and TRBJ2-7; tentatively, D is TRBD1 (6 bases). There are 15 residues in the CDR3. V dropped 5 bases and J dropped 3 bases, with 17 bases sitting between them. Germline V gene lookup returns CDR1 LGHNT and CDR2 FRNRAP.

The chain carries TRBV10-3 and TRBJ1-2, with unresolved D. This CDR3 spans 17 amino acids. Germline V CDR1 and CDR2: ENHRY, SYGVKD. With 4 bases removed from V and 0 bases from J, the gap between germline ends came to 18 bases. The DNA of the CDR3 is TGTGCCATCAGTGGCCCCCGCGGCGCAGCTCCTAACTATGGCTACACCTTC. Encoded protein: CAISGPRGAAPNYGYTF.

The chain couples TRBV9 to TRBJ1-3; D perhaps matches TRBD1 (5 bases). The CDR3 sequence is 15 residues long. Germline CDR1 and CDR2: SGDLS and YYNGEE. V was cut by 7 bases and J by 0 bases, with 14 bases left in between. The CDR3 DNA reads TGTGCCAGCTCCGAATGGGGCAGCTCTGGAAACACCATATATTTT. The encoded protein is CASSEWGSSGNTIYF.

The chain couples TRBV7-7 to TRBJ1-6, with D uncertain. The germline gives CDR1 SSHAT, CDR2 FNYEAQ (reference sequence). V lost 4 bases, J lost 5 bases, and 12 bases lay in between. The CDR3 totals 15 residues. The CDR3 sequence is CASSSPHRNNSPLHF. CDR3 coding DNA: TGTGCCAGCAGCTCCCCACATCGTAATAATTCACCCCTCCACTTT.